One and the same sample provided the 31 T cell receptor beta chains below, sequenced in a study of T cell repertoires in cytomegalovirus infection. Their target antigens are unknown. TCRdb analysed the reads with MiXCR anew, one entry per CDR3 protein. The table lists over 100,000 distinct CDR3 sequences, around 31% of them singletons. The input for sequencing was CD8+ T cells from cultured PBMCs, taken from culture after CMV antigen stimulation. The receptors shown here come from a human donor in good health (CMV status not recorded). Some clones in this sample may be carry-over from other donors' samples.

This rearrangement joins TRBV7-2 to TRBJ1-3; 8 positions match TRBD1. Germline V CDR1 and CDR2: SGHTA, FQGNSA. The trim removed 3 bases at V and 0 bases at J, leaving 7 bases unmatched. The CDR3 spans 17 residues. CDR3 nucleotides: TGTGCCAGCAGCTTCGGACAGGGTGGAATCTCTGGAAACACCATATATTTT. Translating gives CASSFGQGGISGNTIYF.

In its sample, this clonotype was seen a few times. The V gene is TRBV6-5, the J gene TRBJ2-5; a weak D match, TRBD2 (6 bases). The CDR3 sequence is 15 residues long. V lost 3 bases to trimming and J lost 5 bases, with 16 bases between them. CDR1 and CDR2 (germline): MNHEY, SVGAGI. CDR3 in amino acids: CASSYSGLRTETQYF. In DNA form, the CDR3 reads TGTGCCAGCAGTTATTCGGGACTCCGAACGGAGACCCAGTACTTC.

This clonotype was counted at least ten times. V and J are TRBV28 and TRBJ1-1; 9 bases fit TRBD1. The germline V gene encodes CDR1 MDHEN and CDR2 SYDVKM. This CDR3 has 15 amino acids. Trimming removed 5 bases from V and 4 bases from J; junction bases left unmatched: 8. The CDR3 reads CASSLTGGAVTEAFF. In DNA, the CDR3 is TGTGCCAGCAGTCTAACAGGGGGCGCGGTCACTGAAGCTTTCTTT.

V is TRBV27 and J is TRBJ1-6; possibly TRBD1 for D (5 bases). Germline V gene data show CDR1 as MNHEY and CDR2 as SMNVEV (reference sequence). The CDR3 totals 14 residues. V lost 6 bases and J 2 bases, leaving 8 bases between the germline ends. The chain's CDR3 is CASSPRAYNSPLHF. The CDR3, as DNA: TGTGCCAGCAGCCCCAGGGCCTATAATTCACCCCTCCACTTT.

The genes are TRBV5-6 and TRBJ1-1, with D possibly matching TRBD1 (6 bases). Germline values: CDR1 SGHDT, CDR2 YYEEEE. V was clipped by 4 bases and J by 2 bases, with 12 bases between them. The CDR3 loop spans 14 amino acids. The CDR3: CASSTDRLNTEAFF. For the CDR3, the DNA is TGTGCCAGCAGCACGGACAGACTAAACACTGAAGCTTTCTTT.

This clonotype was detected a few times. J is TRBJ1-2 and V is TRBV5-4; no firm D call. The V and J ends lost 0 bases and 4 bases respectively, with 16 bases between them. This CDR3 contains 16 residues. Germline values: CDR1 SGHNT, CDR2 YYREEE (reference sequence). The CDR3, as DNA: TGTGCCAGCAGCTTGGCCCACAGCGAAATTGTCTATGGCTACACCTTC. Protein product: CASSLAHSEIVYGYTF.

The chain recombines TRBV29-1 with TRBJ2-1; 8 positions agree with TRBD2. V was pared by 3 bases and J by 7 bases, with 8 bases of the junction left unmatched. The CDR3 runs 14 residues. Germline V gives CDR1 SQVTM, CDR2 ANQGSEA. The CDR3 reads CSVDKLAAINEQFF. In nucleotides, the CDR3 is TGCAGCGTTGATAAACTAGCGGCTATAAATGAGCAGTTCTTC.

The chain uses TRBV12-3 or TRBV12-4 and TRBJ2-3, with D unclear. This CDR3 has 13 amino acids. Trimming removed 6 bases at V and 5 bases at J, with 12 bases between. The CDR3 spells CASRYTARDTQYF. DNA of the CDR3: TGTGCCAGCAGGTATACTGCAAGAGATACGCAGTATTTT.

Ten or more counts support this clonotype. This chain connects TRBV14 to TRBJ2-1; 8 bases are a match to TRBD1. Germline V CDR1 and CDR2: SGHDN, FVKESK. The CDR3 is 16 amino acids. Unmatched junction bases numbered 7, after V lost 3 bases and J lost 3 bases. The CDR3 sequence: CASSQTGTGFYNEQFF. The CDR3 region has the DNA TGTGCCAGCAGCCAGACCGGGACAGGTTTCTACAATGAGCAGTTCTTC.

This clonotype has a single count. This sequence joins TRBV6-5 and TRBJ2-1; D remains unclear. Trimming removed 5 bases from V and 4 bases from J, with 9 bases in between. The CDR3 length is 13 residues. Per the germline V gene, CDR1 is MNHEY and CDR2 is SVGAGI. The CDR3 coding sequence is TGTGCCAGCAGTCCAATGGAGTACAATGAGCAGTTCTTC. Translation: CASSPMEYNEQFF.

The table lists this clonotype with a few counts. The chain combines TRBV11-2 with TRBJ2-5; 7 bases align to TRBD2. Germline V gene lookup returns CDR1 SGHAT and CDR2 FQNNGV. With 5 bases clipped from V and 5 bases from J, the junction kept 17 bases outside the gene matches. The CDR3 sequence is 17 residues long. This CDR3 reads CASSPRVGTTLRETQYF. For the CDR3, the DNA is TGTGCCAGCAGCCCTAGAGTGGGGACTACCCTGAGGGAGACCCAGTACTTC.

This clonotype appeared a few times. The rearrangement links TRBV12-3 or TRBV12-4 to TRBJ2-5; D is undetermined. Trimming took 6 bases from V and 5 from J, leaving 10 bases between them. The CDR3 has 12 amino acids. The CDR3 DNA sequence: TGTGCCAGCAGCATAGGAACGGAGACCCAGTACTTC. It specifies CASSIGTETQYF.

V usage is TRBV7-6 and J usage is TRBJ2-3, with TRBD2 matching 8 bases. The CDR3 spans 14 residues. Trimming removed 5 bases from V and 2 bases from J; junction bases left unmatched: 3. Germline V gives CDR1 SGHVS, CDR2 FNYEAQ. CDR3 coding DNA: TGTGCCAGCAGCCGCGGGGGGACCACAGATACGCAGTATTTT. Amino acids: CASSRGGTTDTQYF.

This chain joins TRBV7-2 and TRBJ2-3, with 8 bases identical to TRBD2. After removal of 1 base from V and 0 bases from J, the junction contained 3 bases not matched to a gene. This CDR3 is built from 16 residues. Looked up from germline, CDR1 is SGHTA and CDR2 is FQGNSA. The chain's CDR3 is CASSLDGGVSTDTQYF. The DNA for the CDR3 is TGTGCCAGCAGCTTAGACGGGGGGGTCAGCACAGATACGCAGTATTTT.

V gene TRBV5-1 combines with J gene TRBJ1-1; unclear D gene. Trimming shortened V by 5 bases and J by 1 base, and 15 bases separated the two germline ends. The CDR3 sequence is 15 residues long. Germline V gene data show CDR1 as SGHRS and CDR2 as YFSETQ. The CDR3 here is CASSWRHGSNTEAFF. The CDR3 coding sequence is TGCGCCAGCAGTTGGCGGCACGGATCGAACACTGAAGCTTTCTTT.

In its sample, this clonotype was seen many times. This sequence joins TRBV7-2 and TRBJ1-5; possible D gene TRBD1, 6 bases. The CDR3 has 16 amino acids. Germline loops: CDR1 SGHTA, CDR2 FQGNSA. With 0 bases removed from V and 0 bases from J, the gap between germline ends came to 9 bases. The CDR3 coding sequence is TGTGCCAGCAGCTTAGCGGACAGCTATAGCAATCAGCCCCAGCATTTT. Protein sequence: CASSLADSYSNQPQHF. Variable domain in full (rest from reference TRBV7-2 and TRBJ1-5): GAGVSQSPSNKVTEKGKDVELRCDPISGHTALYWYRQSLGQGLEFLIYFQGNSAPDKSGLPSDRFSAERTGGSVSTLTIQRTQQEDSAVYLCASSLADSYSNQPQHFGDGTRLSIL.

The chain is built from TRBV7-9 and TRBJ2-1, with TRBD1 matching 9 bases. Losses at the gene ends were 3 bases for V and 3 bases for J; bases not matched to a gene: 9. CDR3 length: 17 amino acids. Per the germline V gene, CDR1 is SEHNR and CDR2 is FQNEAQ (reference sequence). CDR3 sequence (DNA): TGTGCCAGCAGCTTCGACCGGGACAGGGTAGGCTACAATGAGCAGTTCTTC. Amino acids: CASSFDRDRVGYNEQFF. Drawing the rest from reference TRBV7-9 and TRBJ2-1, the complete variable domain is DTGVSQNPRHKITKRGQNVTFRCDPISEHNRLYWYRQTLGQGPEFLTYFQNEAQLEKSRLLSDRFSAERPKGSFSTLEIQRTEQGDSAMYLCASSFDRDRVGYNEQFFGPGTRLTVL.

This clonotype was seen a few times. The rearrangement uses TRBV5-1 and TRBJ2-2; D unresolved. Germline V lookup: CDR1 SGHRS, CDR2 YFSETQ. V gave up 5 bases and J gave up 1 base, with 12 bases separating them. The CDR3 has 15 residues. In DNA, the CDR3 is TGCGCCAGCAGGTGGATGAAAGTGAACACCGGGGAGCTGTTTTTT. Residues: CASRWMKVNTGELFF.

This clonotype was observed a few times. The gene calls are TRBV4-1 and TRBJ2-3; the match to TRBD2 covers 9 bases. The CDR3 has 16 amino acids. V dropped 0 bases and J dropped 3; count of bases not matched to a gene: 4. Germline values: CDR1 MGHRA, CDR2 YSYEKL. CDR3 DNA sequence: TGCGCCAGCAGCCAAGATGCTAGCGGGGTAACAGATACGCAGTATTTT. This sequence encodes CASSQDASGVTDTQYF.

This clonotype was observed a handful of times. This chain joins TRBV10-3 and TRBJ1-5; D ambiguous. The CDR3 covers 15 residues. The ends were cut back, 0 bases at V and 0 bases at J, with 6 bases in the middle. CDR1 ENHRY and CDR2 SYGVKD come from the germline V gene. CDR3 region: CAISESPGSNQPQHF. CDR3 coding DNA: TGTGCCATCAGTGAGTCGCCCGGTAGCAATCAGCCCCAGCATTTT.

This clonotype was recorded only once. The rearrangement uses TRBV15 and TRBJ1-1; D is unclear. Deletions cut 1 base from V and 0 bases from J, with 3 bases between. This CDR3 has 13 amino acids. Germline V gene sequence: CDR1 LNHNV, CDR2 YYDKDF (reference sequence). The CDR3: CATSRALNTEAFF. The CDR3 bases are TGTGCCACCAGCAGAGCCTTGAACACTGAAGCTTTCTTT.

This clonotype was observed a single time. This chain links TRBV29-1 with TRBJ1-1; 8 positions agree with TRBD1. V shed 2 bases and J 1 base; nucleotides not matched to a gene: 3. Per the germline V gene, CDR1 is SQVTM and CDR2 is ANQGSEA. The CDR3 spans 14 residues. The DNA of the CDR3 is TGCAGCGTTGAAATCGACAGGGGGAACACTGAAGCTTTCTTT. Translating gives CSVEIDRGNTEAFF.

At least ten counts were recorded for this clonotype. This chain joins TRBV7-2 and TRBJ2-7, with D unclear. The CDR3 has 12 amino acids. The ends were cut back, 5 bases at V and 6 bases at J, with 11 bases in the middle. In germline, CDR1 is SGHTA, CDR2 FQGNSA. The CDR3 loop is CASSPPFREQYF. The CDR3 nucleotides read TGTGCCAGCAGCCCCCCCTTTCGCGAGCAGTACTTC.

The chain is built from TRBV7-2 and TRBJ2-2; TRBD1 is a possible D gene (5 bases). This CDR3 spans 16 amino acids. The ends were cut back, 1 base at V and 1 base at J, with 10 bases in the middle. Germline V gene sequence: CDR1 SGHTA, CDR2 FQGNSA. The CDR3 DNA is TGTGCCAGCAGCTTAGGGGGCCTACTGAACACCGGGGAGCTGTTTTTT. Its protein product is CASSLGGLLNTGELFF.

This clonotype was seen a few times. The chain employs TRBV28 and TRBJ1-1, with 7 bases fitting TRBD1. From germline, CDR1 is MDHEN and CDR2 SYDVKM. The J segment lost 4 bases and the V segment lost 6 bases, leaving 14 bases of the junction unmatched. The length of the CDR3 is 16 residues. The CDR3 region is CASSYRGRGPGTEAFF. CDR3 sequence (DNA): TGTGCCAGCAGCTACCGGGGTAGGGGGCCGGGCACTGAAGCTTTCTTT. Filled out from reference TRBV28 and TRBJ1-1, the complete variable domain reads DVKVTQSSRYLVKRTGEKVFLECVQDMDHENMFWYRQDPGLGLRLIYFSYDVKMKEKGDIPEGYSVSREKKERFSLILESASTNQTSMYLCASSYRGRGPGTEAFFGQGTRLTVV.

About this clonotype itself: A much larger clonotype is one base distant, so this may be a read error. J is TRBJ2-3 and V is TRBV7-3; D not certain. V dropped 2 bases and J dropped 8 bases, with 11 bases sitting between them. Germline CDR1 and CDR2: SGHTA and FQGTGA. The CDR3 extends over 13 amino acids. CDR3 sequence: CASSLLAEGTQYF. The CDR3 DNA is TGTGCCAGCAGCTTATTGGCCGAAGGTACGCAGTATTTT. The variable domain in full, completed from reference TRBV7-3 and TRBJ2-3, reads GAGVSQTPSNKVTEKGKYVELRCDPISGHTALYWYRQSLGQGPEFLIYFQGTGAADDSGLPNDRFFAVRPEGSVSTLKIQRTERGDSAVYLCASSLLAEGTQYFGPGTRLTVL.

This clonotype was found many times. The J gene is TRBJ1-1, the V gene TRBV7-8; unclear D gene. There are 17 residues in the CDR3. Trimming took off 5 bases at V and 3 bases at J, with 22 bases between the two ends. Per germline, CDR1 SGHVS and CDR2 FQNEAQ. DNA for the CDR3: TGTGCCAGCAGCCCTAATTTAGTGTCGTACGGTGACACTGAAGCTTTCTTT. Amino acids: CASSPNLVSYGDTEAFF. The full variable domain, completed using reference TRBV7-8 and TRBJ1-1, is GAGVSQSPRYKVAKRGQDVALRCDPISGHVSLFWYQQALGQGPEFLTYFQNEAQLDKSGLPSDRFFAERPEGSVSTLKIQRTQQEDSAVYLCASSPNLVSYGDTEAFFGQGTRLTVV.

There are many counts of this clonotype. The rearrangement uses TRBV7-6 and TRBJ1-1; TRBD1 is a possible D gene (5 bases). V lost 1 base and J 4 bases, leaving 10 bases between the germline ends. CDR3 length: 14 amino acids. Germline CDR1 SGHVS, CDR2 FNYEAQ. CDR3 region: CASSLVGGSTEAFF. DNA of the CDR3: TGTGCCAGCAGCTTAGTCGGGGGAAGCACTGAAGCTTTCTTT.

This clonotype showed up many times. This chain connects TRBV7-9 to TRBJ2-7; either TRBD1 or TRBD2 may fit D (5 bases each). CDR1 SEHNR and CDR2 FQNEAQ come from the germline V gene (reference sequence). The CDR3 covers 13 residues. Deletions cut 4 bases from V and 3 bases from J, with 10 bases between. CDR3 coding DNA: TGTGCCAGCAGCTGGGACGGAAGCTACGAGCAGTACTTC. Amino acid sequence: CASSWDGSYEQYF.

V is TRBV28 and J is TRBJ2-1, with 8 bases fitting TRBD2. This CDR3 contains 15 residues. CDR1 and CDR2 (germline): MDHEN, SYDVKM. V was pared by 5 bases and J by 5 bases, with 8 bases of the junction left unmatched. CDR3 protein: CASSPSGGADNEQFF. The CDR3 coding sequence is TGTGCCAGCAGTCCCAGCGGGGGAGCGGACAATGAGCAGTTCTTC.

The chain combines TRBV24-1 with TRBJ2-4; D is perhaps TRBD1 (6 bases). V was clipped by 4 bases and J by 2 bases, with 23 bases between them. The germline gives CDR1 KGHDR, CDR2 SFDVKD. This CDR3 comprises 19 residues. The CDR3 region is CATSDDGTSPLGSKNIQYF. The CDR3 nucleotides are TGTGCCACCAGTGACGACGGGACATCTCCCTTGGGGTCCAAAAACATTCAGTACTTC.